This paragraph covers one TCR beta chain sequence. Its antigen remains unidentified. These data belong to a study of shared clonotypes between healthy human individuals. Notes on the study in general: Non-shared clonotypes had lower generation probabilities than clonotypes shared by all four sorted-subset donors.

Generated by immunoSEQ multiplex PCR, the TCRdb table keeps only in-frame clones and is missing some. Found here are over a million clones, around 78% of them singletons; the top ten hold 0.5% to 0.65%. The donor population consisted of healthy HIV-negative adults with no recent acute infections or vaccinations. Germline V lookup: CDR1 SGHDT, CDR2 YYEEEE. V was clipped by 4 bases and J by 4 bases; unmatched bases: 12. CDR3 size: 17 residues. The sequence came from a man aged 18 to 30 in good health. Some clones in this sample may be carry-over from other donors' samples. The chain uses TRBV5-6 and TRBJ2-1; TRBD2 matches at 9 bases. Material: memory CD4+ T cells from PBMCs. Subset indicated: CD45RA-negative fraction. The CDR3 DNA reads TGTGCCAGCAGCATGACAGCCGGGACTAGCTATTACAATGAGCAGTTCTTC. It encodes CASSMTAGTSYYNEQFF.